This T cell receptor (beta chain) was captured in a study of shared clonotypes between healthy human individuals. Study information: Researchers assigned three CD4 naive, three CD4 memory, two CD8 naive and one CD8 memory plate to each donor.

The CDR3 runs to 18 residues. Per the germline V gene, CDR1 is KGHSH and CDR2 is LQKENI. V gave up 4 bases and J gave up 3 bases; unmatched junction bases: 11. The data were produced by immunoSEQ multiplex PCR, yet TCRdb's version contains in-frame clones alone and is incomplete. The table has about 2 million clones, 85% to 95% seen once. The TCR was taken from a man between 18 and 29 years old in good health. The chain is built from TRBV18 and TRBJ2-1; TRBD2 agrees at 11 bases. The source material was naive CD4+ T cells sorted from blood. Indicated subset: CD45RA+ positively selected. CDR3 protein: CASSLLAGTSGNYNEQFF. CDR3 bases: TGTGCCAGCTCACTACTGGCGGGGACTAGCGGCAACTACAATGAGCAGTTCTTC.